Given below is one T cell receptor (beta chain) in context. Its antigen is still unknown. Base qualities are not at hand, and no much larger clone is one base apart. Healthy HIV-negative adults with no recently reported acute infections or vaccinations were included as donors. Every donor was a Caucasian adult living in Nashville, Tennessee, USA. Magnetic negative selection was used to enrich CD4+ T cells, after which naive cells were positively selected on CD45RA and the negative fraction became the memory subset. Blood was collected by leukapheresis, and PBMCs were isolated by Ficoll-Histopaque density gradient centrifugation and then cryopreserved in liquid nitrogen vapor phase. Purity and quantity of every magnetically sorted T cell population were checked by analytical flow cytometry. From each sorted fraction, genomic DNA was isolated and quantified by UV absorbance on a Nanodrop 2000c. These data come from a study of shared clonotypes between healthy human individuals (TCRdb year 2020). Looking at the study overall: Two women and a few men aged 18 to 49 years were included in the cohort. For each donor, CD4 naive and CD4 memory were each given three plates, CD8 naive was given two plates, and CD8 memory was given one plate. To estimate repertoire size and how much clonotypes are shared between individuals, the study performed deep sequencing of blood TCR repertoires from about five healthy adults. To increase sequencing depth and limit assay-specific biases, different laboratories used diverse techniques to prepare libraries and sequence TCR repertoires. Leukapheresis yielded between about 0.8 and 9.5 billion PBMCs per donor.

Points the paper makes about the study in general: Only blood was sampled, and tissue TCR repertoires likely differ from those in blood. Higher generation probabilities were observed for clonotypes shared by all four sorted-subset donors than for non-shared clonotypes. Naive subsets generally had larger estimated clonotype richness than memory subsets. Incomplete sequencing was indicated by rarefaction of sorted-subset datasets, despite the large sequencing depth. Because the study included only a small number of donors, the genetic and exposure-history diversity represented was limited. Roughly 5.2% of naive CD4, 3.5% of naive CD8, around 2.3% of memory CD4, and approximately 0.39% of memory CD8 clonotypes were shared across a few donors. Pairwise subsampling indicated that sequencing depth was expected to affect the degree of clonotype sharing among donors.

V is reduced by 4 bases and J by 4 bases, leaving a spacing of 19 bases between them. The CDR3, cysteine through phenylalanine, is 16 amino acids long. The kept DNA is CDR3 alone, 48 bases in frame from the first base. CDR1 and CDR2 were assigned from the germline V gene as SQVTM and ANQGSEA. TCR CDR3 regions were amplified from genomic DNA by multiplex PCR using the deep immunoSEQ assay. For each cell subset, the extracted genomic DNA was distributed evenly across all wells of several immunoSEQ 96-well plates, and each plate served as one replicate. For sorted subsets, each replicate PCR was loaded with around 220 ng genomic DNA, equivalent to about 30,000 T cell genomes. The purified libraries were quantified using a Qubit 3.0 fluorometer, sized with a Bioanalyzer 2100, and then quantified again using the KAPA Library Quantification kit. Every immunoSEQ 96-well plate was sequenced on a dedicated single-read 150-cycle Illumina NextSeq 550 flow cell. The authors' pipeline ran thus. Because the immunoSEQ output included only junctional sequences and no quality scores, the filtering could not be the same as the filtering used for full-length reads. To assign V/J genes and CDR3, sequences were annotated against IMGT germline references using PyIR, a Python wrapper for IgBLAST v1.9. Reads were removed for weak V/J assignments (E-value above 1e-6), missing CDR3, stop codons, out-of-frame junctions, or ambiguous translated residues. V3J clonotypes were defined by identical inferred V gene, J gene, and CDR3 amino acid sequence. Percentage overlap between repertoires was computed as shared unique clonotypes divided by the size of the smaller repertoire. Repertoire richness was assessed with RTK rarefaction, the Chao1 estimator, and Recon v2.1 estimates of unobserved clonotypes. OLGA was used to compute generation probabilities for all TCRbeta clonotypes that the gDNA method yielded from a handful of donors. Here the immuneACCESS table is served through TCRdb, limited to in-frame sequences with V and J called. Missing clones are a known gap in these copies; in checked studies unresolved V genes cover under half, and the rest lacks a known reason. The D gene and trimming were derived from the DNA, and the V and J assignments and clone size from that table. This sample comprises 2 million to 2.5 million clones, approximately 93% of them detected only once. Of the sample, around 0.37% falls within the top ten clones.

The chain is assembled from TRBV29-1 and TRBJ2-2, with a tentative D call of TRBD1 or TRBD2, each matching 6 bases. The source is a man aged 18 to 30 in good health. Some clones in this sample may be carry-over from other donors' samples. Material for sequencing was naive CD4+ T cells from PBMCs. The sample's cell subset or site label, in plain terms: CD45RA+ positively selected. The DNA sequence reads TGCAGCGTTGGAGTCGGGGGCAAGGGGGTCACCGGGGAGCTGTTTTTT. Its protein is CSVGVGGKGVTGELFF.